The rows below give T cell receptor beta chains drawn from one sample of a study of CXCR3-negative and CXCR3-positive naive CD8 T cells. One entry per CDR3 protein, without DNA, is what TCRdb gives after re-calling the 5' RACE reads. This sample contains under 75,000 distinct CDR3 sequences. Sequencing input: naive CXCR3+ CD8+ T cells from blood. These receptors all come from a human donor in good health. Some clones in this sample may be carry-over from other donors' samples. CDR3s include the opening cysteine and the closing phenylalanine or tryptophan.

CASSFSGGASSDEQFF,TRBJ2-1,TRBV7-2
CASSLISGDNF,TRBJ2-3,TRBV7-9
CASSVATETYEQYF,TRBJ2-7,TRBV9
CASSLVLNKETQYF,TRBJ2-5,TRBV7-9
CASSFPTLGDEQYF,TRBJ2-7,TRBV7-9
CASSLGLWDTDTEAFF,TRBJ1-1,TRBV7-8
CASAEGEGYTF,TRBJ1-2,TRBV12-3/TRBV12-4
CASRGGGIEQFF,TRBJ2-1,TRBV27
CASSNRENTEAFF,TRBJ1-1,TRBV5-1
CASSPLRDSGLEQYF,TRBJ2-7,TRBV28
CASSSPDLTDTQYF,TRBJ2-3,TRBV12-3/TRBV12-4
CASSQGLGDEQYF,TRBJ2-7,TRBV4-1
CASSFPAGQGYQPQHF,TRBJ1-5,TRBV7-9
CSVQWGTHLSGANVLTF,TRBJ2-6,TRBV29-1
CASSSPGPLNDGYTF,TRBJ1-2,TRBV13
CASSQGEMASGNTIYF,TRBJ1-3,TRBV4-1
CASGSGAGQETQYF,TRBJ2-5,TRBV12-3/TRBV12-4
CASSLSGEGSSPLHF,TRBJ1-6,TRBV28
CASSYQTGQGALGYGYTF,TRBJ1-2,TRBV6-2/TRBV6-3
CSVEVNSYEQYF,TRBJ2-7,TRBV29-1
CASSFGTGKYADTQYF,TRBJ2-3,TRBV5-4
CSVVGDYTEAFF,TRBJ1-1,TRBV29-1
CASSFEQGVDGYTF,TRBJ1-2,TRBV7-9
CASSYYLRSSYNEQFF,TRBJ2-1,TRBV6-2/TRBV6-3
CASSLENVLTGELFF,TRBJ2-2,TRBV11-2
CASSQSRNTVSYEQYF,TRBJ2-7,TRBV4-2
CSARDRQGASYEQYF,TRBJ2-7,TRBV20-1
CASKHPGQGQPHHF,TRBJ1-5,TRBV2
CAIASGGPAGELFF,TRBJ2-2,TRBV27
CASSLSGGSYNEQFF,TRBJ2-1,TRBV3-1
CASSQESGQGYEQYF,TRBJ2-7,TRBV4-1
CASSPPDGPPYNEQFF,TRBJ2-1,TRBV6-5
CASSASTERRQYF,TRBJ2-7,TRBV7-9
CASSLALGRSYNEQFF,TRBJ2-1,TRBV12-3/TRBV12-4
CSAAGLELEQYF,TRBJ2-7,TRBV29-1
CASSLAGDYEQYF,TRBJ2-7,TRBV7-9
CASSQTGGWGELFF,TRBJ2-2,TRBV4-1
CASSSLKYRGPANTEAFF,TRBJ1-1,TRBV5-1
CASSSPGQHNSPLHF,TRBJ1-6,TRBV7-2
CASSYRDYSTDTQYF,TRBJ2-3,TRBV6-5
CARERGGPPGELFF,TRBJ2-2,TRBV2
CASSRKVGSWSEQFF,TRBJ2-1,TRBV14
CASKGLSLEQYF,TRBJ2-7,TRBV27
CASSSLLAGNSEEQYF,TRBJ2-7,TRBV13
CSAWTGSHGELFF,TRBJ2-2,TRBV20-1
CASGLAGTVYNEQFF,TRBJ2-1,TRBV7-2
CASTSRGPRADTQYF,TRBJ2-3,TRBV6-5
CASSPSGKKENQYF,TRBJ2-5,TRBV12-3/TRBV12-4
CASSSNNRGRDYYGYTF,TRBJ1-2,TRBV7-9
CASSRWTATYEQYF,TRBJ2-7,TRBV12-3/TRBV12-4
CASTESWGGSYNEKFF,TRBJ2-1,TRBV13
CASSFPGQGVSTQYF,TRBJ2-3,TRBV11-2
CASSLEIGTNTEAFF,TRBJ1-1,TRBV7-9
CSVNGEDEQYF,TRBJ2-7,TRBV29-1
CASSLADRGNTEAFF,TRBJ1-1,TRBV7-9